The 27 T cell receptor beta chains presented below share a single source sample, sequenced in a study of a mutant IDH1 vaccine in newly diagnosed glioma. The data were produced by immunoSEQ multiplex PCR, yet TCRdb's version contains in-frame clones alone and is incomplete. Found here are about 50,000 clones, approximately 84% of them singletons; the top ten hold 3.5% to 5.5%. Stated time point: week 47, end of study. In every dose of vaccine, 300 ug of mutant IDH1 20-mer peptide was given alongside topical imiquimod. The antigens of these receptors remain unknown. This sample comprised PBMCs, obtained from a glioma patient whose treatment included an IDH1 peptide vaccine. The receptors were sampled from a woman aged 25-40 years with glioma. Some clones in this sample may be carry-over from other donors' samples.

A note on this clone: Its ends do not fully match the called genes, so a read error is possible. This rearrangement joins TRBV28 to TRBJ1-1; no firm D call. Looked up from germline, CDR1 is MDHEN and CDR2 is SYDVKM. The CDR3 runs 14 residues. The CDR3 is CASSFFGENTEAFF. CDR3 in DNA: TGTGCCAGTAGTTTTTTTGGGGAGAACACTGAAGCTTTCTTT. The full variable domain, its missing parts supplied by reference TRBV28 and TRBJ1-1, is DVKVTQSSRYLVKRTGEKVFLECVQDMDHENMFWYRQDPGLGLRLIYFSYDVKMKEKGDIPEGYSVSREKKERFSLILESASTNQTSMYLCASSFFGENTEAFFGQGTRLTVV.

The chain carries TRBV12-5 and TRBJ2-5, with TRBD1 identical over 11 bases. The CDR3 is 14 residues long. The germline V gene has CDR1 LGHNT and CDR2 FRNRAP. V was pared by 4 bases and J by 4 bases, with 2 bases of the junction left unmatched. The CDR3 coding sequence is TGTGCTAGTGGTTGGACAGGGGGCACAGAGACCCAGTACTTC. Translation gives CASGWTGGTETQYF.

The chain employs TRBV27 and TRBJ2-2; unclear D gene. Germline assignment: CDR1 MNHEY and CDR2 SMNVEV (reference sequence). The V and J ends lost 3 bases and 3 bases respectively, with 5 bases between them. The CDR3 is 13 amino acids. CDR3 DNA sequence: TGTGCCAGCAGTTTCTCCTACACCGGGGAGCTGTTTTTT. As protein: CASSFSYTGELFF.

The CDR3: CASSQVGARAQETQYF. CDR3 coding DNA: TGCGCCAGCAGCCAAGTGGGGGCGCGGGCCCAAGAGACCCAGTACTTC. J is TRBJ2-5 and V is TRBV4-1; D perhaps matches TRBD1 (6 bases). The ends were cut back, 1 base at V and 1 base at J, with 13 bases in the middle. Germline-derived CDR1 and CDR2 are MGHRA and YSYEKL. CDR3 size: 16 residues.

The chain carries TRBV28 and TRBJ1-3, with TRBD1 as a possible D gene (5 bases). This CDR3 spans 14 amino acids. Trimming left V 3 bases short and J 4 bases short, with 10 bases between. CDR1 and CDR2 (germline): MDHEN, SYDVKM. CDR3 DNA: TGTGCCAGCAGTTTTTCAGGGTCCGGAAACACCATATATTTT. Its protein is CASSFSGSGNTIYF. The variable domain in full, with the rest retrieved from reference TRBV28 and TRBJ1-3, is DVKVTQSSRYLVKRTGEKVFLECVQDMDHENMFWYRQDPGLGLRLIYFSYDVKMKEKGDIPEGYSVSREKKERFSLILESASTNQTSMYLCASSFSGSGNTIYFGEGSWLTVV.

DNA for the CDR3: TGTGCCAGTAGTAGTCGGGACCTAGCCACCGGGGAGCTGTTTTTT. Protein product: CASSSRDLATGELFF. This chain uses TRBV19 with TRBJ2-2; D is tentatively TRBD1 or TRBD2 (5 bases each). The CDR3 loop spans 15 amino acids. Germline V gene sequence: CDR1 LNHDA, CDR2 SQIVND (reference sequence). Trimming pared 4 bases from V and 4 bases from J, leaving 13 bases between.

This clone was recorded a few times. This rearrangement joins TRBV6-6 to TRBJ1-1, with 7 positions matching TRBD1. The J segment lost 1 base and the V segment lost 0 bases, leaving 2 bases of the junction unmatched. The CDR3 is 15 amino acids. CDR1 is MNHNY, CDR2 SVGAGI, per germline (reference sequence). CDR3 in amino acids: CASSYSNRGNTEAFF. The CDR3 DNA reads as TGTGCCAGCAGTTACTCTAACAGGGGGAACACTGAAGCTTTCTTT.

The rearrangement uses TRBV18 and TRBJ2-1, with 13 bases identical to TRBD2. CDR3 length: 18 residues. The trim removed 2 bases at V and 4 bases at J, leaving 8 bases unmatched. Germline CDR1 reads KGHSH; CDR2 reads LQKENI. The CDR3 region is CASSPTSGRAAPYNEQFF. The DNA for the CDR3 is TGTGCCAGCTCACCAACTAGCGGGAGGGCCGCTCCATACAATGAGCAGTTCTTC. The full variable domain, rest sourced from reference TRBV18 and TRBJ2-1, is NAGVMQNPRHLVRRRGQEARLRCSPMKGHSHVYWYRQLPEEGLKFMVYLQKENIIDESGMPKERFSAEFPKEGPSILRIQQVVRGDSAAYFCASSPTSGRAAPYNEQFFGPGTRLTVL.

The chain joins TRBV7-8 to TRBJ2-2; D gene ambiguous. Germline V lookup: CDR1 SGHVS, CDR2 FQNEAQ. Trimming pared 6 bases from V and 1 base from J, leaving 15 bases between. The CDR3 extends over 16 amino acids. The CDR3 protein is CASSPHAAKNTGELFF. For the CDR3, the DNA is TGTGCCAGCAGTCCCCATGCAGCGAAGAACACCGGGGAGCTGTTTTTT.

The chain has TRBV5-1 and TRBJ1-3, with a weak D call TRBD1 (6 bases). V dropped 0 bases and J dropped 4 bases, with 14 bases sitting between them. This CDR3 has 16 residues. The germline CDR1 and CDR2 sequences are SGHRS and YFSETQ. The CDR3 sequence is CASSLGGAAEGNTIYF. The CDR3 nucleotides are TGCGCCAGCAGCTTGGGGGGGGCTGCAGAAGGAAACACCATATATTTT.

The rearrangement links TRBV2 to TRBJ1-4; D is undetermined. Germline-derived CDR1 and CDR2 are SNHLY and FYNNEI. V lost 5 bases to trimming and J lost 10 bases, with 8 bases between them. CDR3 size: 11 residues. CDR3 DNA sequence: TGTGCCAGCAGTTCGGACCCAAAACTGTTTTTT. It codes for CASSSDPKLFF.

V usage is TRBV18 and J usage is TRBJ2-3, with a tentative D call TRBD2 (5 bases). V was shortened by 2 bases and J by 4 bases, with 16 bases between the two germline ends. There are 16 residues in the CDR3. Germline-derived CDR1 and CDR2 are KGHSH and LQKENI. This chain's CDR3 is CASSPSGGSGSDTQYF. The CDR3 region has the DNA TGTGCCAGCTCACCATCGGGCGGCAGCGGATCAGATACGCAGTATTTT.

V is TRBV7-9 and J is TRBJ2-3; TRBD2 matches 9 bases. The CDR3 spans 16 residues. Germline CDR1 reads SEHNR; CDR2 reads FQNEAQ (reference sequence). V lost 8 bases, J lost 2 bases, and 11 bases stayed unmatched. CDR3 nucleotides: TGTGCCAGCCTCCTCGATCTAGCGGGACACACAGATACGCAGTATTTT. This encodes CASLLDLAGHTDTQYF.

The CDR3 DNA sequence: TGTGCCAGCAGCCAAGGGCTATTTGATGAGACCCAGTACTTC. It specifies CASSQGLFDETQYF. The rearrangement uses TRBV14 and TRBJ2-5; no clear D. Between the trimmed V and J ends, which lost 1 base and 5 bases, there was a span of 11 bases. CDR1 is SGHDN and CDR2 is FVKESK in the germline V gene. CDR3 length: 14 residues.

The V gene is TRBV6-5, the J gene TRBJ1-5; D may be TRBD1 (5 bases). The CDR3 loop spans 15 amino acids. V dropped 6 bases and J dropped 5 bases, with 17 bases sitting between them. Germline CDR1 is MNHEY and CDR2 is SVGAGI. The CDR3 loop is CASRKGTERYQPQHF. The CDR3 DNA is TGTGCCAGCAGGAAAGGGACGGAGCGTTATCAGCCCCAGCATTTT.

This clone was recorded only once. The chain uses TRBV5-6 and TRBJ2-7; D is unresolved. Trimming removed 4 bases from V and 2 bases from J, with 13 bases in between. Germline V lookup: CDR1 SGHDT, CDR2 YYEEEE. This CDR3 has 14 amino acids. The CDR3 spells CASSDGHQAYEQYF. Written as DNA, the CDR3 is TGTGCCAGCAGCGACGGCCACCAGGCCTACGAGCAGTACTTC.

The chain uses TRBV4-2 and TRBJ2-3, with D possibly being TRBD2 (5 bases). CDR3 length equals 15 residues. Germline V gives CDR1 LGHNA, CDR2 YNFKEQ. V gave up 1 base and J gave up 2 bases, with 10 bases separating them. The CDR3 loop reads CASSQARTYTDTQYF. The CDR3 DNA reads TGTGCCAGCAGCCAAGCCCGGACTTACACAGATACGCAGTATTTT.

This chain connects TRBV19 to TRBJ2-7; 8 bases match TRBD1. The CDR3 spans 15 residues. V shed 5 bases and J 2 bases; nucleotides not matched to a gene: 8. Germline CDR1 reads LNHDA; CDR2 reads SQIVND (reference sequence). The CDR3 sequence is CASSAYRGTAYEQYF. The CDR3 bases are TGTGCCAGTAGTGCGTACAGGGGGACGGCCTACGAGCAGTACTTC.

CDR3 sequence: CASSPLAETSRGTDTQYF. CDR3 DNA: TGTGCCAGCAGCCCTCTCGCGGAAACCTCGAGGGGCACAGATACGCAGTATTTT. The rearrangement uses TRBV4-2 and TRBJ2-3, with a tentative D call TRBD2 (5 bases). The CDR3 has 18 amino acids. Per the germline V gene, CDR1 is LGHNA and CDR2 is YNFKEQ. Trimming shortened V by 4 bases and J by 1 base, and 21 bases separated the two germline ends.

The V call is TRBV5-1, the J call TRBJ2-2; possible D gene TRBD1, 6 bases. The CDR3 consists of 15 residues. Germline V gene lookup returns CDR1 SGHRS and CDR2 YFSETQ. The V and J ends lost 4 bases and 0 bases respectively, with 10 bases between them. For the CDR3, the DNA is TGCGCCAGCAGCCGACAGGACCCGAACACCGGGGAGCTGTTTTTT. Protein: CASSRQDPNTGELFF.

The chain combines TRBV2 with TRBJ1-1, with D unclear. CDR3 length: 13 amino acids. CDR1 is SNHLY and CDR2 is FYNNEI in the germline V gene. V was cut by 3 bases and J by 6 bases, with 11 bases left in between. The CDR3 DNA reads TGTGCCAGCAGTGACCCGGGGAGGGCTGAAGCTTTCTTT. It is translated as CASSDPGRAEAFF.

The chain is built from TRBV9 and TRBJ2-7; 7 nucleotides match TRBD2. Trimming removed 0 bases from V and 2 bases from J; junction bases left unmatched: 8. The CDR3 contains 16 residues. Per germline, CDR1 SGDLS and CDR2 YYNGEE. CDR3 coding DNA: TGTGCCAGCAGCGTAGGCACTCGACTAGCCCCCTACGAGCAGTACTTC. This sequence encodes CASSVGTRLAPYEQYF.

V usage is TRBV19 and J usage is TRBJ1-5; D is unresolved. Germline values: CDR1 LNHDA, CDR2 SQIVND (reference sequence). The CDR3 spans 15 residues. V was trimmed by 5 bases and J by 1 base, leaving 12 bases between them. The CDR3 nucleotides are TGTGCCAGTAGTGGTTCGGGGAAAAGCAATCAGCCCCAGCATTTT. Protein: CASSGSGKSNQPQHF.

The chain couples TRBV10-1 to TRBJ2-3, with TRBD2 matching over 9 bases. The CDR3 is made up of 14 amino acids. Germline loops: CDR1 WNHNN, CDR2 SYGVQD (reference sequence). V lost 6 bases, J lost 4 bases, and 5 bases stayed unmatched. CDR3 sequence (DNA): TGCGCCAGCAGCCGCATAGCGGGAGCAGATACGCAGTATTTT. Protein sequence: CASSRIAGADTQYF.

The V and J genes are TRBV2 and TRBJ2-7; TRBD1 is a possible D gene (5 bases). CDR1 and CDR2 (germline): SNHLY, FYNNEI. Trimming took 4 bases from V and 2 from J, leaving 12 bases between them. This CDR3 is 14 amino acids long. The CDR3 bases are TGTGCCAGCAGTGTAGGTCAGGGCCCCTACGAGCAGTACTTC. Its translation: CASSVGQGPYEQYF.

The rearrangement uses TRBV10-3 and TRBJ2-7; D gene uncertain. CDR1 and CDR2 from the germline V gene are ENHRY and SYGVKD. The CDR3 runs 13 residues. V was clipped by 1 base and J by 3 bases, with 7 bases between them. The CDR3 bases are TGTGCCATCAGTGAGTGGGTGGGCTACGAGCAGTACTTC. This encodes CAISEWVGYEQYF.

This clone was detected once. The chain is built from TRBV9 and TRBJ1-5; 7 bases fit TRBD1. CDR3 length: 15 amino acids. Germline V gives CDR1 SGDLS, CDR2 YYNGEE. V was clipped by 4 bases and J by 1 base; unmatched bases: 5. CDR3 protein: CASSPGGGSNQPQHF. The CDR3 DNA sequence: TGTGCCAGCAGCCCAGGGGGGGGGAGCAATCAGCCCCAGCATTTT.